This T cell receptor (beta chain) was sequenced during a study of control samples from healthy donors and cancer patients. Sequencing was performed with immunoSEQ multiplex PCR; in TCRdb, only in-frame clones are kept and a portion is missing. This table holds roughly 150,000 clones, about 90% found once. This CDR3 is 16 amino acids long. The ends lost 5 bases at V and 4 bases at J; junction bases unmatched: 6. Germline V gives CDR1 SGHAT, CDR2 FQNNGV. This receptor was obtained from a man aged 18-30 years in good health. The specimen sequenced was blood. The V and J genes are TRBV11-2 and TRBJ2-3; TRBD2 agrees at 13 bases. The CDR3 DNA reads TGTGCCAGCAGCACAAGACTAGCGGGGGGTTCAGATACGCAGTATTTT. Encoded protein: CASSTRLAGGSDTQYF.